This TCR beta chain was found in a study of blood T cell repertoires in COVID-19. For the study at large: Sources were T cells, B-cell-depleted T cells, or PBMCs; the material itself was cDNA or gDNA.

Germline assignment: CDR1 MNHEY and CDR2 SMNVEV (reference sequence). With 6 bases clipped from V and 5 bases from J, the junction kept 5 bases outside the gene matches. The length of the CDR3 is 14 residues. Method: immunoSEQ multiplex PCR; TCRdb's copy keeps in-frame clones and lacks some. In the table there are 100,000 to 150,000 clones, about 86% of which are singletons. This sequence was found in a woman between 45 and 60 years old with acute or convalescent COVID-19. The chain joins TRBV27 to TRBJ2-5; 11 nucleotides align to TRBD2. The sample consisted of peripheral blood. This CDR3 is CASRLAGGLETQYF. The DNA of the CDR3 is TGTGCCAGCAGGTTAGCGGGGGGGCTGGAGACCCAGTACTTC.